These T cell receptor beta chains were read from a single sample in a study of T cell responses to AZD1222 COVID-19 vaccine. The assay was immunoSEQ multiplex PCR, and TCRdb's table has in-frame clones only and misses some. Of some 130,000 clones in the sample, roughly nine tenths are singletons; the top ten hold approximately 8.8%. The sequenced sample was peripheral blood, obtained 28 days after the second AZD1222 dose. The receptors shown here come from an adult who received the AZD1222 COVID-19 vaccine. Each CDR3 is given with its conserved first and last residue. The order of the fields is V gene, clone size, D gene, J gene, CDR3 protein, CDR3 DNA. A D gene is named only where the DNA matches it firmly. The size of a clone is reported for some rows only, either as once, few or many, or as a class for expanded clones.

v_call: TRBV5-1; clone_size: once; d_call: -; j_call: TRBJ1-2; cdr3_aa: CASSLEPGDYGYTF; cdr3_nt: TGCGCCAGCAGCTTGGAGCCAGGAGACTATGGCTACACCTTC
v_call: TRBV5-6; clone_size: -; d_call: TRBD1; j_call: TRBJ1-2; cdr3_aa: CASSFVDREDGYTF; cdr3_nt: TGTGCCAGCAGCTTTGTGGACAGGGAGGATGGCTACACCTTC
v_call: TRBV12-3/TRBV12-4; clone_size: -; d_call: -; j_call: TRBJ2-2; cdr3_aa: CASSLQRTGELFF; cdr3_nt: TGTGCCAGCAGTCTCCAGCGTACCGGGGAGCTGTTTTTT
v_call: TRBV2; clone_size: -; d_call: TRBD1; j_call: TRBJ2-1; cdr3_aa: CASSEALFSRAGGVGNEQFF; cdr3_nt: TGTGCCAGCAGTGAAGCGCTTTTTAGTAGGGCAGGGGGCGTGGGGAATGAGCAGTTCTTC
v_call: TRBV7-3; clone_size: -; d_call: -; j_call: TRBJ1-2; cdr3_aa: CASSLTADGGAGYTF; cdr3_nt: TGTGCCAGCAGCTTAACGGCTGACGGTGGCGCTGGCTACACCTTC
v_call: TRBV5-1; clone_size: -; d_call: -; j_call: TRBJ2-1; cdr3_aa: CASSLIVGGLDDEQFF; cdr3_nt: TGCGCCAGCAGCTTGATAGTAGGAGGGCTGGACGATGAGCAGTTCTTC
v_call: TRBV7-2; clone_size: -; d_call: -; j_call: TRBJ2-7; cdr3_aa: CASSLMDGYEQYF; cdr3_nt: TGTGCCAGCAGCTTAATGGACGGCTACGAGCAGTACTTC
v_call: TRBV1; clone_size: once; d_call: -; j_call: TRBJ2-2; cdr3_aa: CTSSKAGGHTGELFF; cdr3_nt: TGCACCAGCAGCAAAGCGGGAGGTCACACCGGGGAGCTGTTTTTT
v_call: TRBV2; clone_size: -; d_call: -; j_call: TRBJ1-1; cdr3_aa: CASSSWSEAFF; cdr3_nt: TGTGCCAGCAGTAGCTGGTCTGAAGCTTTCTTT
v_call: TRBV5-1; clone_size: -; d_call: -; j_call: TRBJ1-1; cdr3_aa: CASSLAGVTEAFF; cdr3_nt: TGCGCCAGCAGCTTGGCCGGGGTCACTGAAGCTTTCTTT
v_call: TRBV5-4; clone_size: -; d_call: -; j_call: TRBJ1-6; cdr3_aa: CASSLSEARSPLHF; cdr3_nt: TGTGCCAGCAGCTTGTCAGAGGCCAGGTCACCCCTCCACTTT
v_call: TRBV10-2; clone_size: -; d_call: TRBD1; j_call: TRBJ1-6; cdr3_aa: CASDQQGNSPLHF; cdr3_nt: TGCGCCAGCGACCAACAGGGGAATTCACCCCTCCACTTT
v_call: TRBV7-2; clone_size: -; d_call: -; j_call: TRBJ2-3; cdr3_aa: CASSLGGTTDTQYF; cdr3_nt: TGTGCCAGCAGCTTAGGGGGGACCACAGATACGCAGTATTTT
v_call: TRBV12-3/TRBV12-4; clone_size: -; d_call: -; j_call: TRBJ1-1; cdr3_aa: CASSFYGTEAFF; cdr3_nt: TGTGCCAGCAGTTTCTACGGAACTGAAGCTTTCTTT
v_call: TRBV9; clone_size: -; d_call: -; j_call: TRBJ2-5; cdr3_aa: CASSTPGTQETQYF; cdr3_nt: TGTGCCAGCAGCACACCCGGGACTCAAGAGACCCAGTACTTC
v_call: TRBV28; clone_size: -; d_call: TRBD2; j_call: TRBJ2-1; cdr3_aa: CASSSPGAGSGNEQFF; cdr3_nt: TGTGCCAGCAGTTCCCCCGGAGCGGGATCGGGGAATGAGCAGTTCTTC
v_call: TRBV4-3; clone_size: once; d_call: -; j_call: TRBJ1-2; cdr3_aa: CASSQDFNRGRLYGYTF; cdr3_nt: TGCGCCAGCAGCCAAGATTTTAACCGGGGACGACTCTATGGCTACACCTTC
v_call: TRBV2; clone_size: -; d_call: TRBD1; j_call: TRBJ1-5; cdr3_aa: CASRGDRGDGQPQHF; cdr3_nt: TGTGCCAGCAGAGGGGACAGGGGAGATGGGCAGCCCCAGCATTTT
v_call: TRBV9; clone_size: -; d_call: TRBD1; j_call: TRBJ1-1; cdr3_aa: CASSPRGLNTEAFF; cdr3_nt: TGTGCCAGCAGCCCTAGGGGGCTGAACACTGAAGCTTTCTTT
v_call: TRBV10-3; clone_size: -; d_call: -; j_call: TRBJ2-5; cdr3_aa: CAISGGQGETQYF; cdr3_nt: TGTGCCATCAGTGGTGGGCAGGGAGAGACCCAGTACTTC
v_call: TRBV18; clone_size: -; d_call: TRBD1; j_call: TRBJ1-3; cdr3_aa: CASSRGQGSGGNTIYF; cdr3_nt: TGTGCCAGCTCACGGGGACAGGGAAGCGGTGGAAACACCATATATTTT
v_call: TRBV2; clone_size: few; d_call: -; j_call: TRBJ1-4; cdr3_aa: CASSDRDFSANEKLFF; cdr3_nt: TGTGCCAGCAGTGATCGGGACTTTTCGGCTAATGAAAAACTGTTTTTT
v_call: TRBV4-1; clone_size: -; d_call: TRBD1; j_call: TRBJ1-2; cdr3_aa: CASSLTGVSGYTF; cdr3_nt: TGCGCCAGCAGCCTGACAGGGGTTAGTGGCTACACCTTC
v_call: TRBV5-1; clone_size: -; d_call: TRBD1; j_call: TRBJ2-1; cdr3_aa: CASSLDRGRDEQFF; cdr3_nt: TGCGCCAGCAGCTTGGACAGGGGTCGAGATGAGCAGTTCTTC
v_call: TRBV11-2; clone_size: -; d_call: TRBD2; j_call: TRBJ2-1; cdr3_aa: CASSLAAASGGANEQFF; cdr3_nt: TGTGCCAGCAGCTTAGCCGCCGCTAGCGGGGGGGCCAATGAGCAGTTCTTC
v_call: TRBV11-2; clone_size: -; d_call: TRBD2; j_call: TRBJ2-1; cdr3_aa: CASSWGLGTSRYEQFF; cdr3_nt: TGTGCCAGCAGCTGGGGTCTCGGGACTAGTCGGTATGAGCAGTTCTTC
v_call: TRBV4-3; clone_size: few; d_call: -; j_call: TRBJ2-4; cdr3_aa: CASSQDYPWGLNIQYF; cdr3_nt: TGCGCCAGCAGCCAAGACTACCCCTGGGGCTTAAACATTCAGTACTTC
v_call: TRBV30; clone_size: -; d_call: -; j_call: TRBJ1-3; cdr3_aa: CAWKRGGSSGNTIYF; cdr3_nt: TGTGCCTGGAAAAGGGGCGGGTCCTCTGGAAACACCATATATTTT
v_call: TRBV29-1; clone_size: -; d_call: TRBD2; j_call: TRBJ2-7; cdr3_aa: CSVAGGGFYEQYF; cdr3_nt: TGCAGCGTTGCCGGGGGGGGTTTCTACGAGCAGTACTTC
v_call: TRBV18; clone_size: -; d_call: -; j_call: TRBJ1-3; cdr3_aa: CASSPRRPTGGNTIYF; cdr3_nt: TGTGCCAGCTCACCCAGACGACCGACGGGGGGAAACACCATATATTTT
v_call: TRBV12-3/TRBV12-4; clone_size: -; d_call: -; j_call: TRBJ1-5; cdr3_aa: CASSFGAGPQHF; cdr3_nt: TGTGCCAGCAGTTTCGGGGCGGGGCCCCAGCATTTT
v_call: TRBV21-1; clone_size: many; d_call: -; j_call: TRBJ2-7; cdr3_aa: CASSKGDSNAYEQYF; cdr3_nt: TGTGCCAGCAGCAAAGGTGATAGTAACGCCTACGAGCAGTACTTC
v_call: TRBV5-6; clone_size: -; d_call: -; j_call: TRBJ1-2; cdr3_aa: CASSFASRGYGYTF; cdr3_nt: TGTGCCAGCAGCTTCGCCTCTCGAGGCTATGGCTACACCTTC
v_call: TRBV5-6; clone_size: -; d_call: -; j_call: TRBJ1-2; cdr3_aa: CASSSTGYGYTF; cdr3_nt: TGTGCCAGCAGCTCGACAGGCTATGGCTACACCTTC
v_call: TRBV10-3; clone_size: -; d_call: TRBD1; j_call: TRBJ1-5; cdr3_aa: CAISGDSLQPQHF; cdr3_nt: TGTGCCATCAGTGGGGACAGCCTTCAGCCCCAGCATTTT
v_call: TRBV9; clone_size: -; d_call: -; j_call: TRBJ2-1; cdr3_aa: CASSVDVAIHEQFF; cdr3_nt: TGTGCCAGCAGCGTAGACGTAGCGATCCATGAGCAGTTCTTC
v_call: TRBV6-6; clone_size: once; d_call: TRBD2; j_call: TRBJ2-1; cdr3_aa: CASGLSGYNEQFF; cdr3_nt: TGTGCCAGCGGCCTTAGCGGGTACAATGAGCAGTTCTTC
v_call: TRBV28; clone_size: -; d_call: -; j_call: TRBJ1-2; cdr3_aa: CASTPGGRYGYTF; cdr3_nt: TGTGCCAGCACACCGGGGGGCCGTTATGGCTACACCTTC
v_call: TRBV19; clone_size: -; d_call: TRBD2; j_call: TRBJ2-1; cdr3_aa: CASSTLAGVYSSYNEQFF; cdr3_nt: TGTGCCAGTAGTACTCTAGCGGGAGTCTATAGCTCCTACAATGAGCAGTTCTTC
v_call: TRBV15; clone_size: -; d_call: -; j_call: TRBJ2-2; cdr3_aa: CATSRVGNTGELFF; cdr3_nt: TGTGCCACCAGCAGGGTGGGGAACACCGGGGAGCTGTTTTTT
v_call: TRBV7-8; clone_size: -; d_call: -; j_call: TRBJ1-2; cdr3_aa: CASSPGNYGYTF; cdr3_nt: TGTGCCAGCAGCCCGGGGAACTATGGCTACACCTTC